The rows below give T cell receptor beta chains drawn from one sample of a study of PD-1 blockade in classical Hodgkin lymphoma. This table comes from immunoSEQ multiplex PCR, and its TCRdb copy is limited to in-frame clones, with some not included. The sample consists of some 14,000 clones, around three quarters of them appearing once. This specimen consisted of peripheral blood mononuclear cells (PBMCs), obtained at baseline. These receptors originate from a human donor with classical Hodgkin lymphoma. The CDR3 runs from the conserved cysteine through the conserved F or W. Fields, in order: clone size, J gene, V gene, D gene, CDR3 protein, CDR3 DNA. D genes are given only for firm matches. The size of a clone is reported for some rows only, either as once, few or many, or as a class for expanded clones.

>few|TRBJ1-1|TRBV7-6|NA
CASSRRRDTEAFF
TGTGCCAGCAGCCGCCGCAGGGACACTGAAGCTTTCTTT
>NA|TRBJ1-2|TRBV2|NA
CASVENYGYTF
TGTGCCAGCGTAGAGAACTATGGCTACACCTTC
>once|TRBJ1-2|TRBV2|TRBD1
CASSGGWSGQGNYGYTF
TGTGCCAGCAGTGGGGGGTGGAGCGGACAGGGGAACTATGGCTACACCTTC
>NA|TRBJ1-2|TRBV5-5|NA
CASSKGSGSGYTF
TGTGCCAGCAGCAAGGGTTCAGGGTCTGGCTACACCTTC
>once|TRBJ2-7|TRBV2|NA
CASSPRGAYEQYF
TGTGCCAGCAGCCCCCGTGGGGCCTACGAGCAGTACTTC
>NA|TRBJ1-4|TRBV5-1|NA
CASSTGGSVEKLFF
TGCGCCAGCAGCACGGGAGGTTCGGTTGAAAAACTGTTTTTT
>NA|TRBJ1-1|TRBV10-3|NA
CAISGQIKNTEAFF
TGTGCCATCAGCGGACAGATCAAGAACACTGAAGCTTTCTTT
>NA|TRBJ2-1|TRBV28|TRBD1
CASSSGTVYNEQFF
TGTGCCAGCAGTTCCGGGACAGTCTACAATGAGCAGTTCTTC
>NA|TRBJ1-1|TRBV18|NA
CASSQQGIMNTEAFF
TGTGCCAGCTCACAACAGGGAATAATGAACACTGAAGCTTTCTTT
>NA|TRBJ2-3|TRBV9|TRBD2
CASSGREGGLPRTDTQYF
TGTGCCAGCAGCGGACGGGAGGGTGGGCTACCACGCACAGATACGCAGTATTTT
>NA|TRBJ2-5|TRBV11-1|TRBD1
CASSPRTGGNQETQYF
TGTGCCAGCAGCCCTCGGACAGGGGGCAACCAAGAGACCCAGTACTTC
>NA|TRBJ2-5|TRBV5-8|NA
CASSLGGRYQETQYF
TGTGCCAGCAGCTTGGGAGGGAGATACCAAGAGACCCAGTACTTC
>NA|TRBJ2-7|TRBV27|NA
CASSLSKSGEQYF
TGTGCCAGCAGTTTATCCAAGAGTGGCGAGCAGTACTTC
>NA|TRBJ2-2|TRBV5-1|NA
CASSETGANTGELFF
TGCGCCAGCAGTGAAACGGGGGCGAACACCGGGGAGCTGTTTTTT
>NA|TRBJ1-1|TRBV18|TRBD1
CASSPRQGAGTEAFF
TGTGCCAGCTCACCACGACAGGGGGCGGGCACTGAAGCTTTCTTT
>NA|TRBJ1-6|TRBV4-1|NA
CASSQGARSSYNSPLHF
TGCGCCAGCAGCCAAGGGGCCAGGAGCTCCTATAATTCACCCCTCCACTTT
>NA|TRBJ1-3|TRBV28|NA
CASLGGSGNTIYF
TGTGCCAGTCTGGGGGGCTCTGGAAACACCATATATTTT
>NA|TRBJ1-2|TRBV15|TRBD1
CATSRQMTGNYGYTF
TGTGCCACCAGCAGACAAATGACAGGGAACTATGGCTACACCTTC
>NA|TRBJ1-2|TRBV5-5|NA
CASSPGAPRGGYTF
TGTGCCAGCAGCCCAGGGGCCCCACGCGGTGGCTACACCTTC
>NA|TRBJ1-2|TRBV7-9|NA
CASSSAWAAGSGYTF
TGTGCCAGCAGTTCGGCGTGGGCGGCCGGGAGTGGCTACACCTTC
>NA|TRBJ1-1|TRBV18|TRBD1
CASSPRQGARGTEAFF
TGTGCCAGCTCACCACGACAGGGGGCAAGAGGCACTGAAGCTTTCTTT